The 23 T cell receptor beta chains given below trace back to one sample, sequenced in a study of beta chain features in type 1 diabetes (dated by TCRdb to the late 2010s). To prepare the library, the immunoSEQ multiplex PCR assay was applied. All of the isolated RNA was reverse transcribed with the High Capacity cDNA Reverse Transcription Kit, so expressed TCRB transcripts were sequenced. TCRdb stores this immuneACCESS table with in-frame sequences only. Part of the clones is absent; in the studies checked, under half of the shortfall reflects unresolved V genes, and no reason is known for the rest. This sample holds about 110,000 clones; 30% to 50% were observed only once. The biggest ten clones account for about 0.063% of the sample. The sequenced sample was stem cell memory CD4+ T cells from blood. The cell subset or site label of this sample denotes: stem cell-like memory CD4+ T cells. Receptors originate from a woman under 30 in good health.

CDR3 sequence (DNA): TGTGCCAGCAGCCAGTGGGGGGAGAACACCATATATTTT. Its translation is CASSQWGENTIYF. The chain carries TRBV4-2 and TRBJ1-3, with a weak D call TRBD1 (5 bases). This CDR3 contains 13 residues. CDR1 and CDR2 from the germline V gene are LGHNA and YNFKEQ. V dropped 3 bases and J dropped 7 bases, with 10 bases sitting between them.

The CDR3 sequence: CASSLVLLATGELFF. The CDR3 bases are TGCGCCAGCAGCTTGGTCTTGTTAGCAACCGGGGAGCTGTTTTTT. V is TRBV5-1 and J is TRBJ2-2; D unresolved. Germline V gene sequence: CDR1 SGHRS, CDR2 YFSETQ. This CDR3 contains 15 residues. Between the trimmed V and J ends, which lost 0 bases and 5 bases, there was a span of 11 bases.

The CDR3 DNA reads as TGCGCCAGCAGCCGAAGCCCGGGGGAGACCCAGTACTTC. This gives the protein CASSRSPGETQYF. V and J are TRBV4-1 and TRBJ2-5; a weak D match, TRBD2 (5 bases). The CDR3 runs 13 residues. Trimming pared 4 bases from V and 5 bases from J, leaving 11 bases between. The V gene's germline CDR1 is MGHRA and CDR2 YSYEKL.

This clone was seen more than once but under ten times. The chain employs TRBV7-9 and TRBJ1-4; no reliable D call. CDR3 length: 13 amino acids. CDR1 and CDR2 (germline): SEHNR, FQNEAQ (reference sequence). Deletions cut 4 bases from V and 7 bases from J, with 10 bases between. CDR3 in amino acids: CASSSLLGEKLFF. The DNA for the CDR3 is TGTGCCAGCAGCTCCCTACTAGGTGAAAAACTGTTTTTT.

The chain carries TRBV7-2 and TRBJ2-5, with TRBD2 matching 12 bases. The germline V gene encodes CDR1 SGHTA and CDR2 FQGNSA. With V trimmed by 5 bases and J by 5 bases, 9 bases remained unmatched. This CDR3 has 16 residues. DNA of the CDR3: TGTGCCAGCAGCCATAAACTAGCGGGAGGACGGGAGACCCAGTACTTC. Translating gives CASSHKLAGGRETQYF.

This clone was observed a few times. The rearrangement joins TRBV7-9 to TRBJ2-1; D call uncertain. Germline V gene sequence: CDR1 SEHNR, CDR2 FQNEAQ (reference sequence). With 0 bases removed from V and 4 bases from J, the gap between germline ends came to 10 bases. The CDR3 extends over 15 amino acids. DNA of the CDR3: TGTGCCAGCAGCTTAGCCAAGACACCTTACAATGAGCAGTTCTTC. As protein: CASSLAKTPYNEQFF.

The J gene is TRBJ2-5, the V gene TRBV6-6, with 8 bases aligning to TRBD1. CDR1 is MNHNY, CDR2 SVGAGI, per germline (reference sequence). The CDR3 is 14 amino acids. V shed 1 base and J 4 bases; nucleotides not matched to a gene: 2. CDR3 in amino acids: CASSYYTGGETQYF. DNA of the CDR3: TGTGCCAGCAGTTACTATACAGGGGGAGAGACCCAGTACTTC.

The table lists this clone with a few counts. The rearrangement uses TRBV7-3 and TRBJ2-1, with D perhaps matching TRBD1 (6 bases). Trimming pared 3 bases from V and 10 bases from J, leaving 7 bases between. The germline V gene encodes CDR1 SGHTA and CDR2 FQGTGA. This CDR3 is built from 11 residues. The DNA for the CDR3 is TGTGCCAGCAGCTTCCAGGGGGAGCAGTTCTTC. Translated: CASSFQGEQFF.

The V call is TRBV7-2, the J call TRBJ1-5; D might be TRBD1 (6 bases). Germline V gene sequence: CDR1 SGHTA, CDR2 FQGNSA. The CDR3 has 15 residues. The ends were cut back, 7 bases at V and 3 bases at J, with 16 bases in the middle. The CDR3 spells CASTIGGGYNQPQHF. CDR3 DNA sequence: TGTGCCAGCACCATAGGGGGGGGCTACAATCAGCCCCAGCATTTT.

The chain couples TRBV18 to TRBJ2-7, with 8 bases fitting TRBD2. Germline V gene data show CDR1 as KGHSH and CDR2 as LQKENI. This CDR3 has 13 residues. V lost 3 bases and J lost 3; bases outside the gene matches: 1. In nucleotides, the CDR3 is TGTGCCAGCTCACCGGGGACTAGCTACGAGCAGTACTTC. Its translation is CASSPGTSYEQYF.

The DNA of the CDR3 is TGTGCCAGTAGGAGCGGGAGGGATTTACGAGAGCAGTACTTC. Translated: CASRSGRDLREQYF. The chain carries TRBV19 and TRBJ2-7, with 10 bases matching TRBD2. Per the germline V gene, CDR1 is LNHDA and CDR2 is SQIVND (reference sequence). Germline trimming cut 6 bases from V and 7 bases from J; bases unmatched to any gene: 9. The CDR3 has 14 residues. Full variable domain (rest looked up from reference TRBV19 and TRBJ2-7): DGGITQSPKYLFRKEGQNVTLSCEQNLNHDAMYWYRQDPGQGLRLIYYSQIVNDFQKGDIAEGYSVSREKKESFPLTVTSAQKNPTAFYLCASRSGRDLREQYFGPGTRLTVT.

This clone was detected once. The CDR3 DNA follows: TGTGCCAGCAGTTACGTTACTAGCGGAACCTACGAGCAGTACTTC. Protein sequence: CASSYVTSGTYEQYF. The chain combines TRBV6-5 with TRBJ2-7; 8 bases fit TRBD2. CDR1 is MNHEY and CDR2 is SVGAGI in the germline V gene. This CDR3 region has 15 residues. V shed 2 bases and J 2 bases; nucleotides not matched to a gene: 5.

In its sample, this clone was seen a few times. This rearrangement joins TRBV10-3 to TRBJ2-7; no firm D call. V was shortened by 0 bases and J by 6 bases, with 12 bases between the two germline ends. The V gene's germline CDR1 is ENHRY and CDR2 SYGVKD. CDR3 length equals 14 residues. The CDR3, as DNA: TGTGCCATCAGTGAGTCGACCGCAGGTCGCGAGCAGTACTTC. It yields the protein CAISESTAGREQYF.

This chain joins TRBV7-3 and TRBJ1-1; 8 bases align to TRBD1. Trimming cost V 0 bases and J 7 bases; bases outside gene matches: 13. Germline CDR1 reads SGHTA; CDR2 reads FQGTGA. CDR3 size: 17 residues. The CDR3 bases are TGTGCCAGCAGCTTAACAGGGTCAGCGTTCAGGGGGCTTGAAGCTTTCTTT. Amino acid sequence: CASSLTGSAFRGLEAFF.

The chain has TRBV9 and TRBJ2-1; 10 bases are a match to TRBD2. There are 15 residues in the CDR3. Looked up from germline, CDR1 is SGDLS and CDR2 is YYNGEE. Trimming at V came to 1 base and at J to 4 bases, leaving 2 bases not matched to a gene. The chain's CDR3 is CASSVRLAGYNEQFF. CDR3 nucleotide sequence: TGTGCCAGCAGCGTACGACTAGCGGGTTACAATGAGCAGTTCTTC.

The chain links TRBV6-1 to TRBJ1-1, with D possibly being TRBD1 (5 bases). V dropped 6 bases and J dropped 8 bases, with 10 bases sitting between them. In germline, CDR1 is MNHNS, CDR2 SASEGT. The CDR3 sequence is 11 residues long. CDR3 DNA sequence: TGTGCCAGCAGAGGACAACTAGAAGCTTTCTTT. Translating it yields CASRGQLEAFF.

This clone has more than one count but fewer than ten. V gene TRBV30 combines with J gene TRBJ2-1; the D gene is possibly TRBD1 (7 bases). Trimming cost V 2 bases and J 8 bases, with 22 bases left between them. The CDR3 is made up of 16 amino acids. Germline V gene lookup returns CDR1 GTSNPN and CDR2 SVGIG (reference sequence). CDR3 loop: CAWSPRRRGPGDEQFF. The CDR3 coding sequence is TGTGCCTGGAGTCCAAGAAGGAGGGGGCCAGGCGATGAGCAGTTCTTC.

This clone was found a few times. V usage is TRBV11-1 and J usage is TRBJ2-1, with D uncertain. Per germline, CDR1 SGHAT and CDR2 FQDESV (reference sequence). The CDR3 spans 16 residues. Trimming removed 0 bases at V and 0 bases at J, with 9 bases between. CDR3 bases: TGTGCCAGCAGCTTAGCGCTTAGTAGCTCCTACAATGAGCAGTTCTTC. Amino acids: CASSLALSSSYNEQFF.

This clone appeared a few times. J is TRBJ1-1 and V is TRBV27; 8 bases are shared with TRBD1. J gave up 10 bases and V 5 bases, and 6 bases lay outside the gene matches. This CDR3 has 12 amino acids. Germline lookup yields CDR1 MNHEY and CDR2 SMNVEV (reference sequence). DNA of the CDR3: TGTGCCAGCAGTACTCGGACAGGGAGAGCTTTCTTT. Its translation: CASSTRTGRAFF.

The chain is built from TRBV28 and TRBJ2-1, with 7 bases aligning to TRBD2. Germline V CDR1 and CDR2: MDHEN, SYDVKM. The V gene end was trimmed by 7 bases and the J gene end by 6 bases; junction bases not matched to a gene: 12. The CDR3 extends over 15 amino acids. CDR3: CASTPGREGPNEQFF. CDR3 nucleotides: TGTGCCAGCACCCCTGGGAGGGAGGGCCCCAATGAGCAGTTCTTC.

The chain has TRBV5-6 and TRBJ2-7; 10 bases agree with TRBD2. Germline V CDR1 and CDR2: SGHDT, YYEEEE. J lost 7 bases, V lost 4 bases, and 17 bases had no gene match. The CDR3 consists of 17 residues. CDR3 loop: CASSPLGLAGVWAEQYF. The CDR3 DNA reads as TGTGCCAGCAGCCCCTTAGGGCTAGCGGGAGTCTGGGCGGAGCAGTACTTC.

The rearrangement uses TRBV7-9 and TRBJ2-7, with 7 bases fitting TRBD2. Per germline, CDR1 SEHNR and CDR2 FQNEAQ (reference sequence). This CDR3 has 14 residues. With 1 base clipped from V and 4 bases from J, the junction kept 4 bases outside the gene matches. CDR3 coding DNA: TGTGCCAGCAGCTTAGGCGGGAGTGGTTACGAGCAGTACTTC. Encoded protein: CASSLGGSGYEQYF.

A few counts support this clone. CDR3 DNA: TGTGCCTGGAGTCGCCGGGGGGAGCTGTTTTTT. Protein: CAWSRRGELFF. The V call is TRBV30, the J call TRBJ2-2; no reliable D call. V lost 2 bases and J lost 8, with 6 bases in between. The CDR3 is 11 residues long. The germline V gene encodes CDR1 GTSNPN and CDR2 SVGIG (reference sequence).